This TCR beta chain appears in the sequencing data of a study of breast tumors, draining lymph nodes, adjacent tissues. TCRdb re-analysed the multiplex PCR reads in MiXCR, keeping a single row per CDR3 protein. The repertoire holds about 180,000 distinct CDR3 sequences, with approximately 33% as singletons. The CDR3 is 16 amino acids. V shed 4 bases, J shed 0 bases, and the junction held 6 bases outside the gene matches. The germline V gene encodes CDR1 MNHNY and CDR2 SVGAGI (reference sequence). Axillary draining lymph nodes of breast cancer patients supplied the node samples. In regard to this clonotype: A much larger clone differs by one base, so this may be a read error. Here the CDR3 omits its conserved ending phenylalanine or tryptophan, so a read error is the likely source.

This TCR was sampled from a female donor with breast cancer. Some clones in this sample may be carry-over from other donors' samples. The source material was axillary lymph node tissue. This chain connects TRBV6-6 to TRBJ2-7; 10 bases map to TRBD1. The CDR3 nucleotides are TGTGCCAGCAGTTGGACAGGGGGTAGGAGCTCCTACGAGCAGTACCTC. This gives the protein CASSWTGGRSSYEQYL.